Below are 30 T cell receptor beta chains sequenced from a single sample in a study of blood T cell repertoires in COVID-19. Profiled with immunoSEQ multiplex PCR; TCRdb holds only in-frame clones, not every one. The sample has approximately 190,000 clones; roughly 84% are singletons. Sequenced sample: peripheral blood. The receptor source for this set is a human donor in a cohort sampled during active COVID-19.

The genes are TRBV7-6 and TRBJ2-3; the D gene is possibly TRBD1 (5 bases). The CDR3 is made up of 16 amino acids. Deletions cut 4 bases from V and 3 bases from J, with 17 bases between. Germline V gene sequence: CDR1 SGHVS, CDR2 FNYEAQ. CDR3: CASSSTSGIRTDTQYF. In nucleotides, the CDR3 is TGTGCCAGCAGCTCGACTTCAGGGATACGTACAGATACGCAGTATTTT.

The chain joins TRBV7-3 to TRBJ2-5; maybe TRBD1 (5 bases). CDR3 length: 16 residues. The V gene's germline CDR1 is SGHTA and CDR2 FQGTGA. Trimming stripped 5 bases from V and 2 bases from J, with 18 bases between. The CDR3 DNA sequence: TGTGCCAGCAGCCTAGGGGTATCTCAGGGTCAAGAGACCCAGTACTTC. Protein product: CASSLGVSQGQETQYF. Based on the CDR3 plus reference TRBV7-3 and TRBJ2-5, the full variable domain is GAGVSQTPSNKVTEKGKYVELRCDPISGHTALYWYRQSLGQGPEFLIYFQGTGAADDSGLPNDRFFAVRPEGSVSTLKIQRTERGDSAVYLCASSLGVSQGQETQYFGPGTRLLVL.

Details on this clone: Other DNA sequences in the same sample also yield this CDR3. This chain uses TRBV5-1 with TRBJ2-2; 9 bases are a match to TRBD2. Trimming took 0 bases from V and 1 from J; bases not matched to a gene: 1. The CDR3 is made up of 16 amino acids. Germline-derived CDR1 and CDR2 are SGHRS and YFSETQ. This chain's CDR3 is CASSLGSGGNTGELFF. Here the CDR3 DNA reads TGCGCCAGCAGCTTGGGTAGCGGGGGGAACACCGGGGAGCTGTTTTTT.

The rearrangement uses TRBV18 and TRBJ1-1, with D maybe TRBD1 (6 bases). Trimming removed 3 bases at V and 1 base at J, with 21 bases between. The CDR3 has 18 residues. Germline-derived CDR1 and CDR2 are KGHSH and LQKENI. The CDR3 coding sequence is TGTGCCAGCTCACCCTCAATTCCGGGACACCCGCGGAACACTGAAGCTTTCTTT. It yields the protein CASSPSIPGHPRNTEAFF.

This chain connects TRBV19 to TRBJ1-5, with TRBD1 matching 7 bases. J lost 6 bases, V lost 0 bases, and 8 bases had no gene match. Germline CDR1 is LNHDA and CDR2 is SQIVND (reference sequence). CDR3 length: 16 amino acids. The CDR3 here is CASSIEGTALGQPQHF. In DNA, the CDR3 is TGTGCCAGTAGTATAGAAGGGACAGCCTTAGGTCAGCCCCAGCATTTT. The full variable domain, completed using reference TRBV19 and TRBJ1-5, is DGGITQSPKYLFRKEGQNVTLSCEQNLNHDAMYWYRQDPGQGLRLIYYSQIVNDFQKGDIAEGYSVSREKKESFPLTVTSAQKNPTAFYLCASSIEGTALGQPQHFGDGTRLSIL.

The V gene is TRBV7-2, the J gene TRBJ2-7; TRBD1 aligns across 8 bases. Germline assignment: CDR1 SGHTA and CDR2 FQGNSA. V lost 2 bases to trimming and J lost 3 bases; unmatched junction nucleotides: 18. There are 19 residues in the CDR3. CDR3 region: CASSLQPRRGQDFIYEQYV. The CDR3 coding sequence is TGTGCCAGCAGCTTACAACCCCGACGGGGACAGGATTTTATCTACGAGCAGTACGTC.

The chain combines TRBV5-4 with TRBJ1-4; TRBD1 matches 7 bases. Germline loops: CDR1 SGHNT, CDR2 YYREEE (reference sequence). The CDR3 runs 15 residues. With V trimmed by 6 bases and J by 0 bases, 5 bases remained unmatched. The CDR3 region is CASTGQEATNEKLFF. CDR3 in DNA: TGTGCCAGCACCGGACAGGAAGCAACTAATGAAAAACTGTTTTTT.

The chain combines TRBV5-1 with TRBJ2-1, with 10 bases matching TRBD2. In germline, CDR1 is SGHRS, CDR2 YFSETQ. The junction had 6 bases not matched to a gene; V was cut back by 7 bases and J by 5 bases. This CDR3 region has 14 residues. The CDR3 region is CASEPGLANNEQFF. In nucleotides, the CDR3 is TGCGCCAGCGAACCGGGACTAGCGAACAATGAGCAGTTCTTC.

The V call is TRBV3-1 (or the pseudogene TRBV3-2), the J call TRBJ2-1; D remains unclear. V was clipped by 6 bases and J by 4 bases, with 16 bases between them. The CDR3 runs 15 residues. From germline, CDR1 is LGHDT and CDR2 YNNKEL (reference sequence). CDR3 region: CASSQRTVTYNEQFF. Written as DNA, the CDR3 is TGTGCCAGCAGTCAACGTACAGTTACTTACAATGAGCAGTTCTTC.

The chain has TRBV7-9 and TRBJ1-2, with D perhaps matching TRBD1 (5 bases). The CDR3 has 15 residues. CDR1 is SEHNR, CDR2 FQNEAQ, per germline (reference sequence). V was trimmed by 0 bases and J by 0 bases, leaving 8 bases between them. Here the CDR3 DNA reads TGTGCCAGCAGCTTAGCAGGGGCGCCTAACTATGGCTACACCTTC. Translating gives CASSLAGAPNYGYTF.

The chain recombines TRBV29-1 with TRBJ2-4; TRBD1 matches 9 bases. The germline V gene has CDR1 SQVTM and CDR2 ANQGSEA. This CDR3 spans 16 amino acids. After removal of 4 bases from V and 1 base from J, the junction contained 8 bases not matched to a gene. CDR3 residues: CSVARTGVGAKNIQYF. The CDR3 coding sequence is TGCAGCGTTGCAAGGACAGGGGTCGGCGCCAAAAACATTCAGTACTTC. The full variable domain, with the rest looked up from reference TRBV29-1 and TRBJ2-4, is SAVISQKPSRDICQRGTSLTIQCQVDSQVTMMFWYRQQPGQSLTLIATANQGSEATYESGFVIDKFPISRPNLTFSTLTVSNMSPEDSSIYLCSVARTGVGAKNIQYFGAGTRLSVL.

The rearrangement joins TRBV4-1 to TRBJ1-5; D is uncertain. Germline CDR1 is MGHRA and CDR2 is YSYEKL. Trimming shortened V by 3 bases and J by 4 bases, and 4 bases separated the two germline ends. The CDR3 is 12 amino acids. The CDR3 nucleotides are TGCGCCAGCAGCCACCTGAATCAGCCCCAGCATTTT. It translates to CASSHLNQPQHF.

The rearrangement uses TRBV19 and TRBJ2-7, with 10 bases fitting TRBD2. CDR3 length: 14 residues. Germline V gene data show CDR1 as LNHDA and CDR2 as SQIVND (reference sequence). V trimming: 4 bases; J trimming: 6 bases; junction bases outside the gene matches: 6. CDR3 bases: TGTGCCAGTAGTAATCTAGCGGGGGTCTCCGAGCAGTACTTC. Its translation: CASSNLAGVSEQYF.

The CDR3 DNA reads TGTGCCAGCAGTAGTCTGGGCAACACTGAAGCTTTCTTT. It yields the protein CASSSLGNTEAFF. The chain combines TRBV6-5 with TRBJ1-1; D gene unclear. In germline, CDR1 is MNHEY, CDR2 SVGAGI. V dropped 5 bases and J dropped 2 bases, with 9 bases sitting between them. The CDR3 covers 13 residues.

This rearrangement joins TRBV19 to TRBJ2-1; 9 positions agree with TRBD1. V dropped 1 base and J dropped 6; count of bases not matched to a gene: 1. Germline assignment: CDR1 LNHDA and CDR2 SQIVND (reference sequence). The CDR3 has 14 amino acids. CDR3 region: CASSIGQGVNEQFF. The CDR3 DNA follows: TGTGCCAGTAGTATAGGACAGGGGGTCAATGAGCAGTTCTTC.

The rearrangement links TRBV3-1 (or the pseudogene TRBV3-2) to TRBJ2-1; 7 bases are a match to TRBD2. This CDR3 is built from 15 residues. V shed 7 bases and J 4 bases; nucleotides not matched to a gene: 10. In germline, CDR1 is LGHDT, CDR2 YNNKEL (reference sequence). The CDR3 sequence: CASNFGGRVYNEQFF. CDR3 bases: TGTGCCAGCAATTTCGGGGGGAGGGTATACAATGAGCAGTTCTTC.

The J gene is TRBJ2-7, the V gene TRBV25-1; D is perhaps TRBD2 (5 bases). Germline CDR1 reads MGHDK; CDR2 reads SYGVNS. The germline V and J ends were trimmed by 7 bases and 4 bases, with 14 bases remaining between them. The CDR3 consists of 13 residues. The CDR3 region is CASTKAGVYEQYF. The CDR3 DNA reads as TGTGCCAGCACCAAAGCCGGGGTTTACGAGCAGTACTTC.

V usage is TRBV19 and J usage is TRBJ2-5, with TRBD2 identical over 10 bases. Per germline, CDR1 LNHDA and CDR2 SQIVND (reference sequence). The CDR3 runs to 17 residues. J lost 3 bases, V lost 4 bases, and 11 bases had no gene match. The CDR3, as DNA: TGTGCCAGTAGTAGGCCCCTGGCGCTAGCGGGAGAAGAGACCCAGTACTTC. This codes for CASSRPLALAGEETQYF.

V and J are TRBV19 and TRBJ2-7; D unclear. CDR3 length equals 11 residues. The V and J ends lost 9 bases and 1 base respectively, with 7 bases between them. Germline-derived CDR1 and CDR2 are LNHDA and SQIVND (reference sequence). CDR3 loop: CARRASYEQYV. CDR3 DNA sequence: TGTGCCAGACGAGCATCCTACGAGCAGTACGTC.

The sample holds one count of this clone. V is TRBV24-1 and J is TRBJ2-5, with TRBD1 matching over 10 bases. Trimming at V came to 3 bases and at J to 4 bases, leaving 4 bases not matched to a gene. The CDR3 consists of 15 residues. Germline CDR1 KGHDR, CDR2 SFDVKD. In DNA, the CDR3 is TGTGCCACCAGTGATCCGACAGGGGGCGGAGAGACCCAGTACTTC. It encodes CATSDPTGGGETQYF.

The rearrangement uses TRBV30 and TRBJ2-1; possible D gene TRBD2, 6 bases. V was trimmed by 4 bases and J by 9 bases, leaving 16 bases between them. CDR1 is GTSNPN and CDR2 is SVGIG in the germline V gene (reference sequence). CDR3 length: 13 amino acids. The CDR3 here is CAWMRDSQFEQFF. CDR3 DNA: TGTGCCTGGATGAGGGACTCACAATTTGAGCAGTTCTTC.

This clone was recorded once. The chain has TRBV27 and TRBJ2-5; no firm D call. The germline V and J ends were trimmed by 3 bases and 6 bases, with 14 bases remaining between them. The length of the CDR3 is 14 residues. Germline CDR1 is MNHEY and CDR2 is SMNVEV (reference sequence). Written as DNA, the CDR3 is TGTGCCAGCAGTTTTGATCTGGTTGCTAAGACCCAGTACTTC. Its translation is CASSFDLVAKTQYF.

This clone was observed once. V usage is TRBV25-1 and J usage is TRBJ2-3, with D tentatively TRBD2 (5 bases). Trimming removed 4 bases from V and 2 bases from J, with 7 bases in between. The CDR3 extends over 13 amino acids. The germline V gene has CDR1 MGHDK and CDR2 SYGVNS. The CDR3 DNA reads TGTGCCAGCAGTGCCGGGAACACAGATACGCAGTATTTT. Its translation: CASSAGNTDTQYF.

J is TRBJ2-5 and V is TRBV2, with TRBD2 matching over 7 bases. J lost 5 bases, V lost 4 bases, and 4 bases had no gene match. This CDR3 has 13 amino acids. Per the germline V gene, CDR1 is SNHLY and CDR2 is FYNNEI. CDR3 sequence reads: CASSGEGRETQYF. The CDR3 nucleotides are TGTGCCAGCAGTGGGGAGGGGCGCGAGACCCAGTACTTC.

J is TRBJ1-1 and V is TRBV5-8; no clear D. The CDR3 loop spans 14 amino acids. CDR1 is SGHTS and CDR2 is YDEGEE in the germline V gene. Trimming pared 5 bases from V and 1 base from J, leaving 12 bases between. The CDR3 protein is CASSPRIRNTEAFF. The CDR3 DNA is TGTGCCAGCAGTCCGAGGATTCGGAACACTGAAGCTTTCTTT.

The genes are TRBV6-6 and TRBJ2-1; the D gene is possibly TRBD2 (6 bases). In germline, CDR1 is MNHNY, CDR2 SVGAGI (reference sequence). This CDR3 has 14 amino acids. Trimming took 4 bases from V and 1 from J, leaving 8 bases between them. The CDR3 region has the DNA TGTGCCAGCAGTTGGGGGGATTCCTACAATGAGCAGTTCTTC. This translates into CASSWGDSYNEQFF.

CDR3 region: CASTNPGQGIEQYF. In nucleotides, the CDR3 is TGTGCCAGTACCAATCCGGGACAGGGGATCGAGCAGTACTTC. This chain connects TRBV19 to TRBJ2-7, with 10 bases fitting TRBD1. V dropped 7 bases and J dropped 6; count of bases not matched to a gene: 9. The germline V gene has CDR1 LNHDA and CDR2 SQIVND (reference sequence). The CDR3 is made up of 14 amino acids.

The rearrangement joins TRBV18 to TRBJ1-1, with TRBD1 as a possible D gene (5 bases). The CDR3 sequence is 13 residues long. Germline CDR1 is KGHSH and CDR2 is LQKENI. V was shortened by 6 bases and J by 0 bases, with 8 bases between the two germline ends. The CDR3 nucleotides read TGTGCCAGCTCCGACAGCATGAACACTGAAGCTTTCTTT. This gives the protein CASSDSMNTEAFF.

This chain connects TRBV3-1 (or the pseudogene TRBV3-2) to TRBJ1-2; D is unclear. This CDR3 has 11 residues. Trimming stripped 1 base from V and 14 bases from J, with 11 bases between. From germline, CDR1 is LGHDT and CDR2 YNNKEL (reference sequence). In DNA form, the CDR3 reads TGTGCCAGCAGCCAAGGAGGCGGGTATACCTTC. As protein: CASSQGGGYTF.

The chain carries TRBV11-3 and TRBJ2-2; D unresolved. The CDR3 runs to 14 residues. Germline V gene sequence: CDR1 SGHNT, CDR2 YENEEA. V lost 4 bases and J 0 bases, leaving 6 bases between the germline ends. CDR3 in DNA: TGTGCCAGCAGCTCCTCCCCGAACACCGGGGAGCTGTTTTTT. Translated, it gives CASSSSPNTGELFF.